In its sample, the clone carrying this T cell receptor (beta chain) was seen many times. Its specificity is not known. The sample originates from a study of T cells after yellow fever vaccination. Study context: Researchers used SMART-Seq v4 Ultra Low Input to prepare fractions that had low cell numbers. Whole-study findings and limits: Relatively few clonotypes were ones that appeared in both CD4 and CD8 compartments. Most primary-vaccination clones recurred post-booster (just under 98% CD4, 88% CD8).

The CDR3 is 13 amino acids. Unmatched junction bases numbered 4, after V lost 4 bases and J lost 4 bases. TCRdb redid the calling of the 5' RACE reads with MiXCR, one entry per CDR3 protein. This table has fewer than 400,000 distinct CDR3 sequences, approximately 5.7% appearing once. This specimen consisted of PBMCs, obtained 5 days after the yellow fever booster vaccination. This clonotype originated in a man in his thirties or forties who received the YFV17D yellow fever vaccine. This rearrangement joins TRBV12-3 or TRBV12-4 to TRBJ2-7; 7 bases line up with TRBD2. DNA of the CDR3: TGTGCCAGCAGTTCGAGCGGGATGTACGAGCAGTACTTC. This gives the protein CASSSSGMYEQYF.